The T cell receptor beta chain under discussion was sequenced for a study of blood T cell repertoires in COVID-19. Study as a whole: T cells, B-cell-depleted T cells, or PBMCs supplied cDNA or gDNA.

In the original processing: The authors estimated nucleated cell counts from reference gene primer amplification. Data came from immunoSEQ multiplex PCR; TCRdb stores just in-frame clones and leaves some out. That table supplies the V and J calls and clone size; D and trimming were determined from the DNA. The table records more than 7,500 clones, 75% to 90% of them present only once. V was cut by 0 bases and J by 0 bases, with 6 bases left in between. The germline CDR1 and CDR2 sequences are SGHRS and YFSETQ. The CDR3 is 14 residues long. The sequencing sample was made of peripheral blood. V is TRBV5-1 and J is TRBJ1-1, with a tentative D call TRBD1 (6 bases). The sequence was collected from a human donor with active COVID-19. The donor label of this sample is uncertain. The CDR3 DNA sequence: TGCGCCAGCAGCTTGGACAGGGTGAACACTGAAGCTTTCTTT. It yields the protein CASSLDRVNTEAFF.